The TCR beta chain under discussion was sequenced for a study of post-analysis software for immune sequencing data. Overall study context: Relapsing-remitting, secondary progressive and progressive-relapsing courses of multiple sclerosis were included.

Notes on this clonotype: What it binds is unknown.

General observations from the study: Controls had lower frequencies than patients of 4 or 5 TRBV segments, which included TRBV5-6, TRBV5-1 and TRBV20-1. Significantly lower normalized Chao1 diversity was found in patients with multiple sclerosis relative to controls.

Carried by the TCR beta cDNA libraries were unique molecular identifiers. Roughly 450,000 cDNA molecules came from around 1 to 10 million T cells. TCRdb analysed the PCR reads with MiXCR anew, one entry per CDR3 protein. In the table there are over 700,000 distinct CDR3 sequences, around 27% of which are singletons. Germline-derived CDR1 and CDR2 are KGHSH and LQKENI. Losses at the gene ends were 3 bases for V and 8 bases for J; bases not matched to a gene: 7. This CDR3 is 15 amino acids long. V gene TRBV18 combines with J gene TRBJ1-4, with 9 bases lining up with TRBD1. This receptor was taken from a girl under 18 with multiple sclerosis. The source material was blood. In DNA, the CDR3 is TGTGCCAGCTCACCTCCCGGGACAGGGAGCGAAAAACTGTTTTTT. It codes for CASSPPGTGSEKLFF.